The 30 T cell receptor beta chains below all came from one sample that was sequenced in a study of T-cell reconstitution after alpha-beta-depleted transplantation in children. Unique molecular identifiers were incorporated into the prepared TCRbeta library. From the PCR reads, TCRdb called clonotypes with MiXCR, one entry per CDR3 protein. Of 250,000 to 300,000 distinct CDR3 sequences listed, about 9.4% are singletons. The material sequenced was PBMCs, taken before TCRalphabeta/CD19-depleted stem cell transplant. Receptor source: a boy in the first two years of life with acute myeloid leukemia, due to receive a stem cell transplant.

This clonotype occurred many times. The chain uses TRBV29-1 and TRBJ2-7, with TRBD1 matching over 7 bases. The CDR3 totals 11 residues. V lost 7 bases, J lost 9 bases, and 9 bases stayed unmatched. Germline V gene sequence: CDR1 SQVTM, CDR2 ANQGSEA. CDR3 sequence reads: CSGTGLDGQYF. CDR3 bases: TGCAGCGGGACAGGATTGGATGGGCAGTACTTC.

This clonotype was seen repeatedly, ten times or more. The CDR3 nucleotides read TGCAGTGCCAAGAAGCGGCTCTACGAGCAGTACTTC. Protein: CSAKKRLYEQYF. The chain uses TRBV20-1 and TRBJ2-7; D possibly corresponds to TRBD2 (5 bases). The V gene lost 6 bases and the J gene lost 3 bases, with 12 bases spanning the gap. Looked up from germline, CDR1 is DFQATT and CDR2 is SNEGSKA (reference sequence). The CDR3 totals 12 residues.

This clonotype was recorded a few times. The rearrangement links TRBV20-1 to TRBJ2-2, with 9 bases aligning to TRBD2. The ends lost 0 bases at V and 0 bases at J; junction bases unmatched: 8. Germline-derived CDR1 and CDR2 are DFQATT and SNEGSKA (reference sequence). The CDR3 runs to 18 residues. CDR3 residues: CSARDGLAGRTNTGELFF. Written as DNA, the CDR3 is TGCAGTGCTAGAGACGGGCTAGCGGGGCGAACGAACACCGGGGAGCTGTTTTTT.

There are many counts of this clonotype. V is TRBV7-2 and J is TRBJ2-1; the D gene is possibly TRBD2 (5 bases). Germline V lookup: CDR1 SGHTA, CDR2 FQGNSA. Trimming stripped 4 bases from V and 9 bases from J, with 10 bases between. The CDR3 sequence is 12 residues long. CDR3 protein: CASSSYGIEQFF. The CDR3 coding sequence is TGTGCCAGCAGCTCCTACGGGATTGAGCAGTTCTTC.

This clonotype was seen more than once but under ten times. This chain joins TRBV2 and TRBJ2-1; 7 bases are a match to TRBD2. The V gene end was trimmed by 3 bases and the J gene end by 8 bases; junction bases not matched to a gene: 16. The CDR3 is 17 amino acids. CDR1 and CDR2 from the germline V gene are SNHLY and FYNNEI. The CDR3 sequence: CASSDGLGRATKYEQFF. The CDR3 DNA sequence: TGTGCCAGCAGTGATGGACTAGGGAGGGCGACAAAGTATGAGCAGTTCTTC.

There are many counts of this clonotype. The chain recombines TRBV2 with TRBJ2-1; possibly TRBD1 or TRBD2 for D (5 bases each). Germline V lookup: CDR1 SNHLY, CDR2 FYNNEI. With 7 bases removed from V and 2 bases from J, the gap between germline ends came to 15 bases. The CDR3 sequence is 15 residues long. CDR3 protein: CASTRGTSAYNEQFF. For the CDR3, the DNA is TGTGCCAGCACCCGAGGGACGTCCGCCTACAATGAGCAGTTCTTC.

This clonotype has at least ten counts. This chain connects TRBV25-1 to TRBJ1-5; no reliable D call. The CDR3 contains 13 residues. Germline V gene sequence: CDR1 MGHDK, CDR2 SYGVNS. Trimming shortened V by 4 bases and J by 9 bases, and 13 bases separated the two germline ends. The CDR3 DNA sequence: TGTGCCAGCAGTGGAACAGTGGCAGGGCCCCAGCATTTT. Its translation is CASSGTVAGPQHF.

The sample holds many counts of this clonotype. V is TRBV7-9 and J is TRBJ2-1; D ambiguous. Germline CDR1 reads SEHNR; CDR2 reads FQNEAQ (reference sequence). The ends were cut back, 4 bases at V and 0 bases at J, with 7 bases in the middle. The CDR3 has 14 residues. The CDR3 is CASSSLGSYNEQFF. The CDR3 bases are TGTGCCAGCAGCTCCTTAGGCTCCTACAATGAGCAGTTCTTC. Combining the CDR3 with reference TRBV7-9 and TRBJ2-1 gives the whole variable domain DTGVSQNPRHKITKRGQNVTFRCDPISEHNRLYWYRQTLGQGPEFLTYFQNEAQLEKSRLLSDRFSAERPKGSFSTLEIQRTEQGDSAMYLCASSSLGSYNEQFFGPGTRLTVL.

Comment on this clonotype: With a much larger clone just one base away, this may be a read error. A read error is likely, as this CDR3 ends without the conserved phenylalanine or tryptophan. This chain links TRBV9 with TRBJ2-7; 8 positions agree with TRBD1. CDR1 SGDLS and CDR2 YYNGEE come from the germline V gene. CDR3 length equals 15 residues. V shed 0 bases and J 0 bases; nucleotides not matched to a gene: 2. CDR3 region: CASSVGQGASYEQYC. The CDR3 DNA reads TGTGCCAGCAGCGTAGGCCAGGGGGCCTCCTACGAGCAGTACTGC.

The chain is built from TRBV12-2 and TRBJ2-7. TRBV12-2 is given as a pseudogene. The CDR3 is 12 amino acids. CDR3: CASRPPHYEQYF. The CDR3 region has the DNA TGTGCAAGTCGCCCACCCCACTACGAGCAGTACTTC.

This clonotype appeared a few times. This sequence joins TRBV7-9 and TRBJ2-3, with a possible D match to TRBD1 (6 bases). The V end lost 5 bases, the J end lost 0 bases, and 15 bases lay between the germline ends. CDR1 SEHNR and CDR2 FQNEAQ come from the germline V gene (reference sequence). The CDR3 spans 16 residues. CDR3 DNA sequence: TGTGCCAGCAGCACCTGGACAGACCTAAGCACAGATACGCAGTATTTT. Encoded protein: CASSTWTDLSTDTQYF.

This clonotype appeared a few times. V is TRBV29-1 and J is TRBJ1-1, with a possible D match to TRBD1 (6 bases). CDR3 length: 12 residues. Trimming removed 4 bases at V and 7 bases at J, with 13 bases between. Germline values: CDR1 SQVTM, CDR2 ANQGSEA. The CDR3 DNA sequence: TGCAGCGTTGCACAGGGTCAGTATGAAGCTTTCTTT. Protein sequence: CSVAQGQYEAFF.

This clonotype was picked up many times. This chain links TRBV4-3 with TRBJ2-1; D may be TRBD2 (6 bases). This CDR3 is built from 13 residues. Germline CDR1 is LGHNA and CDR2 is YSLEER. Trimming took off 0 bases at V and 8 bases at J, with 8 bases between the two ends. The CDR3 sequence is CASSQDPGDEQFF. CDR3 DNA: TGCGCCAGCAGCCAAGATCCGGGGGATGAGCAGTTCTTC.

This clonotype was recorded at least ten times. The V gene is TRBV5-1, the J gene TRBJ2-7, with TRBD2 matching over 8 bases. The CDR3 is made up of 15 amino acids. Germline values: CDR1 SGHRS, CDR2 YFSETQ. V dropped 6 bases and J dropped 7; count of bases not matched to a gene: 15. The CDR3 nucleotides read TGCGCCAGCAACCTCGGGCGGGGGGTTCGGAAAGAGCAGTACTTC. Its protein is CASNLGRGVRKEQYF.

Ten or more counts support this clonotype. This chain uses TRBV20-1 with TRBJ2-4; unclear D gene. The CDR3 is 14 residues long. CDR1 is DFQATT and CDR2 is SNEGSKA in the germline V gene (reference sequence). The V and J ends lost 6 bases and 0 bases respectively, with 12 bases between them. In nucleotides, the CDR3 is TGCAGTGCGCCCTATTCCGTAGCCAAAAACATTCAGTACTTC. The encoded protein is CSAPYSVAKNIQYF.

In its sample, this clonotype was seen many times. J is TRBJ1-2 and V is TRBV4-3; D gene unclear. CDR1 and CDR2 from the germline V gene are LGHNA and YSLEER. This CDR3 is 13 amino acids long. Trimming cost V 1 base and J 8 bases, with 11 bases left between them. The CDR3 sequence is CASSQGTGSGYTF. As DNA, the CDR3 is TGCGCCAGCAGCCAAGGGACGGGATCCGGCTACACCTTC.

This clonotype has only a few counts. V is TRBV24-1 and J is TRBJ2-1; 8 bases are a match to TRBD1. The CDR3 has 16 amino acids. Germline values: CDR1 KGHDR, CDR2 SFDVKD. Germline trimming cut 3 bases from V and 3 bases from J; bases unmatched to any gene: 6. CDR3 DNA: TGTGCCACCAGTGATCCAGGACAGGGCTACTACAATGAGCAGTTCTTC. This translates into CATSDPGQGYYNEQFF.

This clonotype was counted ten times or more. The V call is TRBV28, the J call TRBJ2-1; D possibly corresponds to TRBD2 (7 bases). Germline values: CDR1 MDHEN, CDR2 SYDVKM. V gave up 0 bases and J gave up 8 bases, with 14 bases separating them. The CDR3 extends over 15 amino acids. CDR3 bases: TGTGCCAGCAGTTTATGGGGGGGGCAGGGTTATGAGCAGTTCTTC. It encodes CASSLWGGQGYEQFF.

Concerning this clonotype: This may be a read error: a much more frequent sequence differs by one nucleotide. The chain has TRBV27 and TRBJ2-1, with D possibly being TRBD1 (6 bases). The germline CDR1 and CDR2 sequences are MNHEY and SMNVEV (reference sequence). The length of the CDR3 is 16 residues. The CDR3 loop is CASSYLSHQTGNDQFF. CDR3 bases: TGTGCCAGCAGTTATCTATCCCACCAGACAGGAAATGACCAGTTCTTC.

This clonotype has a count of ten or more. The V call is TRBV11-2, the J call TRBJ2-1, with TRBD2 as a possible D gene (5 bases). CDR3 length: 14 residues. Germline CDR1 reads SGHAT; CDR2 reads FQNNGV. The germline V and J ends were trimmed by 1 base and 7 bases, with 11 bases remaining between them. DNA of the CDR3: TGTGCCAGCAGCTTAGTACTAGTCTGGAATGAGCAGTTCTTC. It encodes CASSLVLVWNEQFF.

V gene TRBV28 combines with J gene TRBJ2-3; D remains unclear. The V gene lost 2 bases and the J gene lost 14 bases, with 14 bases spanning the gap. This CDR3 has 12 amino acids. Germline loops: CDR1 MDHEN, CDR2 SYDVKM. CDR3: CASSLRLKAPYF. CDR3 sequence (DNA): TGTGCCAGCAGTTTAAGGTTAAAGGCCCCGTATTTT.

This clonotype has ten or more counts. The V call is TRBV29-1, the J call TRBJ1-2; D unclear. Trimming stripped 3 bases from V and 7 bases from J, with 15 bases between. The CDR3 has 13 amino acids. Germline V CDR1 and CDR2: SQVTM, ANQGSEA. DNA for the CDR3: TGCAGCGTTGACTCTGCGGGGTATCCTGGCTACACCTTC. Its protein product is CSVDSAGYPGYTF.

The table lists this clonotype with many counts. The V and J genes are TRBV25-1 and TRBJ2-2; unclear D gene. Germline V gives CDR1 MGHDK, CDR2 SYGVNS. The CDR3 has 14 residues. Trimming removed 1 base from V and 0 bases from J, with 3 bases in between. In nucleotides, the CDR3 is TGTGCCAGCAGTGAATCTGCGAACACCGGGGAGCTGTTTTTT. It yields the protein CASSESANTGELFF.

The J gene is TRBJ1-5, the V gene TRBV4-3; the match to TRBD1 covers 7 bases. With 4 bases clipped from V and 6 bases from J, the junction kept 9 bases outside the gene matches. Germline V gene sequence: CDR1 LGHNA, CDR2 YSLEER. This CDR3 has 15 residues. CDR3 loop: CASSREPGGGQPQHF. CDR3 nucleotide sequence: TGCGCCAGCAGCCGAGAGCCAGGGGGGGGTCAGCCCCAGCATTTT.

This clonotype was seen only once. Compared with germline, one end of the junction differs, possibly owing to a read error. The chain has TRBV2 and TRBJ2-6; D may be TRBD1 (6 bases). Germline-derived CDR1 and CDR2 are SNHLY and FYNNEI. The CDR3 is 19 amino acids. CDR3 loop: CTSSFPSGEGKAGANVLTF. The DNA for the CDR3 is TGTACCAGCAGTTTCCCCTCAGGGGAAGGAAAGGCTGGGGCCAACGTCCTGACTTTC.

This clonotype was found many times. This rearrangement joins TRBV7-3 to TRBJ2-2; D not certain. CDR1 SGHTA and CDR2 FQGTGA come from the germline V gene. The CDR3 has 14 residues. The V end was cut by 3 bases, the J end by 3 bases, with 8 bases between. CDR3 sequence: CASSFRPDTGELFF. CDR3 bases: TGTGCCAGCAGCTTCCGGCCGGACACCGGGGAGCTGTTTTTT.

In its sample, this clonotype was seen a few times. This chain joins TRBV10-2 and TRBJ2-3; D possibly corresponds to TRBD2 (6 bases). CDR3 size: 16 residues. The germline CDR1 and CDR2 sequences are WSHSY and SAAADI. V lost 6 bases and J 3 bases, leaving 19 bases between the germline ends. CDR3 protein: CASRSLFSGVTDTQYF. The DNA for the CDR3 is TGCGCCAGCAGAAGTCTTTTTAGCGGAGTGACAGATACGCAGTATTTT.

At least ten counts were recorded for this clonotype. This chain joins TRBV4-2 and TRBJ2-3, with a weak D call TRBD1 (5 bases). Trimming cost V 0 bases and J 11 bases, with 15 bases left between them. The CDR3 contains 14 residues. Germline V gene sequence: CDR1 LGHNA, CDR2 YNFKEQ. Written as DNA, the CDR3 is TGTGCCAGCAGCCAAGAGACAGCGTTAGTTAAGCAGTATTTT. Translated, it gives CASSQETALVKQYF.

In regard to this clonotype: A much larger clone differs by one base, so this may be a read error. The genes are TRBV7-2 and TRBJ1-1; the D is unclear. The V gene lost 2 bases and the J gene lost 4 bases, with 2 bases spanning the gap. CDR1 SGHTA and CDR2 FQGNSA come from the germline V gene. This CDR3 has 11 amino acids. CDR3 sequence reads: CASSLFTEAFF. CDR3 DNA sequence: TGTGCCAGCAGCTTATTCACTGAAGCTTTCTTT.

The table lists this clonotype with many counts. The genes are TRBV18 and TRBJ2-2, with a possible D match to TRBD1 (6 bases). The CDR3 extends over 15 amino acids. CDR1 and CDR2 from the germline V gene are KGHSH and LQKENI. The ends were cut back, 4 bases at V and 5 bases at J, with 14 bases in the middle. DNA for the CDR3: TGTGCCAGCTCACGACGGGACACTGGAACCGGGGAGCTGTTTTTT. It codes for CASSRRDTGTGELFF.